One sample yielded the 23 T cell receptor beta chains listed below, sequenced in a study of T cell responses to AZD1222 COVID-19 vaccine. Only in-frame clones appear in the TCRdb table, and some are missing; sequencing was by immunoSEQ multiplex PCR. The table has 210,000 or so clones, under 95% seen once. The specimen comprised peripheral blood, sampled on day 0 of MenACWY control vaccination. These receptors were taken from an adult in good health.

The chain couples TRBV5-8 to TRBJ2-7; D is perhaps TRBD1 (5 bases). CDR1 SGHTS and CDR2 YDEGEE come from the germline V gene. V lost 4 bases and J 3 bases, leaving 11 bases between the germline ends. The CDR3 has 13 amino acids. The DNA for the CDR3 is TGTGCCAGCAGCCCGGCTAGGGGCTACGAGCAGTACTTC. It specifies CASSPARGYEQYF.

J is TRBJ2-7 and V is TRBV5-1, with 7 positions matching TRBD2. Germline V gene lookup returns CDR1 SGHRS and CDR2 YFSETQ. Trimming at V came to 4 bases and at J to 5 bases, leaving 12 bases not matched to a gene. The CDR3 extends over 15 amino acids. CDR3 residues: CASSPGGAGKNEQYF. CDR3 coding DNA: TGCGCCAGCAGCCCGGGGGGAGCGGGGAAAAACGAGCAGTACTTC.

The rearrangement joins TRBV9 to TRBJ1-3; perhaps TRBD1 as D (6 bases). V was clipped by 2 bases and J by 4 bases, with 13 bases between them. The CDR3 consists of 15 residues. The germline V gene has CDR1 SGDLS and CDR2 YYNGEE. Here the CDR3 reads CASSVSWGTGNTIYF. The CDR3 DNA is TGTGCCAGCAGCGTTTCTTGGGGGACAGGAAACACCATATATTTT.

The chain has TRBV3-1 (or the pseudogene TRBV3-2) and TRBJ2-1; TRBD2 matches at 8 bases. Germline V gene data show CDR1 as LGHDT and CDR2 as YNNKEL (reference sequence). The CDR3 is 15 amino acids. After removal of 6 bases from V and 10 bases from J, the junction contained 14 bases not matched to a gene. The CDR3 DNA follows: TGTGCCAGCAGGCCCCGGGCCGGGGGGGCTAAGGAGCAGTTCTTC. As protein: CASRPRAGGAKEQFF.

This chain uses TRBV6-5 with TRBJ2-3; 8 bases fit TRBD2. CDR1 and CDR2 from the germline V gene are MNHEY and SVGAGI. V lost 8 bases to trimming and J lost 1 base; unmatched junction nucleotides: 8. This CDR3 is built from 15 residues. The CDR3: CASLQPGGRTDTQYF. The CDR3 nucleotides read TGTGCCAGCCTACAGCCGGGGGGGCGCACAGATACGCAGTATTTT.

The rearrangement joins TRBV6-2 or TRBV6-3 to TRBJ1-5; D unclear. Looked up from germline, CDR1 is MNHEY and CDR2 is SVGEGT. Trimming removed 2 bases from V and 0 bases from J, with 8 bases in between. This CDR3 region has 15 residues. The DNA for the CDR3 is TGTGCCAGCAGTTACACAGCATATAGCAATCAGCCCCAGCATTTT. Residues: CASSYTAYSNQPQHF.

The chain employs TRBV6-5 and TRBJ1-4, with no clear D. This CDR3 is built from 15 residues. Trimming removed 5 bases at V and 8 bases at J, with 18 bases between. Germline loops: CDR1 MNHEY, CDR2 SVGAGI. CDR3 in DNA: TGTGCCAGCAGTCCACTCTCGGACCGCGGGGAAAAACTGTTTTTT. It is translated as CASSPLSDRGEKLFF.

This clone was counted a single time. The chain links TRBV5-1 to TRBJ1-1, with a tentative D call TRBD1 (6 bases). Germline V lookup: CDR1 SGHRS, CDR2 YFSETQ. The germline V and J ends were trimmed by 0 bases and 6 bases, with 15 bases remaining between them. The CDR3 loop spans 15 amino acids. The CDR3 nucleotides read TGCGCCAGCAGCTTGGAAAGGGGGGCAGCCGCTGAAGCTTTCTTT. It encodes CASSLERGAAAEAFF. Complete variable domain (other parts from reference TRBV5-1 and TRBJ1-1): KAGVTQTPRYLIKTRGQQVTLSCSPISGHRSVSWYQQTPGQGLQFLFEYFSETQRNKGNFPGRFSGRQFSNSRSEMNVSTLELGDSALYLCASSLERGAAAEAFFGQGTRLTVV.

A note on this clone: Other DNA sequences in this specimen translate into the identical CDR3. J is TRBJ1-2 and V is TRBV18, with TRBD1 as a possible D gene (5 bases). The CDR3 covers 13 residues. Trimming removed 3 bases from V and 2 bases from J, with 7 bases in between. CDR1 and CDR2 (germline): KGHSH, LQKENI. The CDR3 reads CASSPGGNYGYTF. In DNA, the CDR3 is TGTGCCAGCTCACCGGGGGGGAACTATGGCTACACCTTC. The full variable domain, with the rest looked up from reference TRBV18 and TRBJ1-2, is NAGVMQNPRHLVRRRGQEARLRCSPMKGHSHVYWYRQLPEEGLKFMVYLQKENIIDESGMPKERFSAEFPKEGPSILRIQQVVRGDSAAYFCASSPGGNYGYTFGSGTRLTVV.

The chain couples TRBV27 to TRBJ1-5; D unclear. V lost 4 bases to trimming and J lost 3 bases, with 10 bases between them. The CDR3 spans 14 residues. Germline lookup yields CDR1 MNHEY and CDR2 SMNVEV (reference sequence). The DNA of the CDR3 is TGTGCCAGCAGTTACGGCAGCCCCAATCAGCCCCAGCATTTT. Translating gives CASSYGSPNQPQHF.

CDR3 region: CASSLQGAGLSGELFF. CDR3 DNA sequence: TGTGCCAGCAGCTTGCAGGGGGCTGGTTTGTCCGGGGAGCTGTTTTTT. J is TRBJ2-2 and V is TRBV7-2, with 8 bases lining up with TRBD1. Looked up from germline, CDR1 is SGHTA and CDR2 is FQGNSA. The V and J ends lost 3 bases and 6 bases, in that order; junction bases with no gene match: 9. The CDR3 covers 16 residues.

The V call is TRBV19, the J call TRBJ2-4; a weak D match, TRBD2 (5 bases). Trimming left V 3 bases short and J 8 bases short, with 14 bases between. The CDR3 spans 14 residues. The germline gives CDR1 LNHDA, CDR2 SQIVND (reference sequence). CDR3 in DNA: TGTGCCAGTAGTATCGTCCTAGCAAAATACATTCAGTACTTC. Amino acid sequence: CASSIVLAKYIQYF.

This clone has only one observation. J is TRBJ1-6 and V is TRBV21-1. TRBV21-1 is listed as a pseudogene. There are 15 residues in the CDR3. For the CDR3, the DNA is TGTGCCAGCAGCAAAGGGCGCCAAAATAATTCACCCCTCCACTTT. Translated: CASSKGRQNNSPLHF.

V gene TRBV5-1 combines with J gene TRBJ2-1, with D perhaps TRBD1 (5 bases). Per the germline V gene, CDR1 is SGHRS and CDR2 is YFSETQ. Trimming shortened V by 5 bases and J by 4 bases, and 16 bases separated the two germline ends. The length of the CDR3 is 15 residues. The chain's CDR3 is CASRAGQGSYNEQFF. CDR3 sequence (DNA): TGCGCCAGCAGGGCTGGGCAGGGTAGTTACAATGAGCAGTTCTTC.

This clone was picked up one time. This chain links TRBV30 with TRBJ1-5; a weak D match, TRBD1 (6 bases). Germline V gene lookup returns CDR1 GTSNPN and CDR2 SVGIG (reference sequence). There are 14 residues in the CDR3. The V end was cut by 1 base, the J end by 6 bases, with 13 bases between. The CDR3 here is CAWSAQQGSQPQHF. DNA of the CDR3: TGTGCCTGGAGTGCCCAACAGGGCAGTCAGCCCCAGCATTTT.

The chain has TRBV5-8 and TRBJ2-2; the D is unclear. Germline CDR1 is SGHTS and CDR2 is YDEGEE. This CDR3 has 15 amino acids. V was clipped by 4 bases and J by 1 base, with 11 bases between them. This CDR3 is CASSSPRQNTGELFF. The CDR3 DNA follows: TGTGCCAGCAGCAGTCCAAGACAGAACACCGGGGAGCTGTTTTTT.

CDR3 sequence reads: CSVESQGSGYTF. CDR3 nucleotides: TGCAGCGTTGAAAGTCAGGGAAGCGGCTACACCTTC. The chain recombines TRBV29-1 with TRBJ1-2, with a tentative D call TRBD1 (5 bases). From germline, CDR1 is SQVTM and CDR2 ANQGSEA. This CDR3 has 12 residues. V was cut by 2 bases and J by 8 bases, with 12 bases left in between. Supplemented by reference TRBV29-1 and TRBJ1-2, the full variable domain reads SAVISQKPSRDICQRGTSLTIQCQVDSQVTMMFWYRQQPGQSLTLIATANQGSEATYESGFVIDKFPISRPNLTFSTLTVSNMSPEDSSIYLCSVESQGSGYTFGSGTRLTVV.

This sequence joins TRBV7-8 and TRBJ2-2; D is tentatively TRBD1 or TRBD2 (7 bases each). CDR1 is SGHVS and CDR2 is FQNEAQ in the germline V gene. This CDR3 has 15 amino acids. Trimming stripped 5 bases from V and 4 bases from J, with 14 bases between. The CDR3, as DNA: TGTGCCAGCAGCCCAGGGGGGGCGGGCACCGGGGAGCTGTTTTTT. Protein sequence: CASSPGGAGTGELFF.

The chain has TRBV6-5 and TRBJ1-1; maybe TRBD1 (6 bases). Germline CDR1 MNHEY, CDR2 SVGAGI. Between the trimmed V and J ends, which lost 2 bases and 1 base, there was a span of 8 bases. CDR3 size: 14 residues. DNA for the CDR3: TGTGCCAGCAGTTACACAGGGTCGAACACTGAAGCTTTCTTT. Translated: CASSYTGSNTEAFF.

The V call is TRBV7-2, the J call TRBJ2-5, with TRBD2 as a possible D gene (5 bases). Trimming took 7 bases from V and 1 from J, leaving 7 bases between them. Germline CDR1 and CDR2: SGHTA and FQGNSA. The CDR3 covers 12 residues. CDR3 amino acids: CASKGAQETQYF. CDR3 nucleotide sequence: TGTGCCAGCAAGGGAGCCCAAGAGACCCAGTACTTC. Drawing the rest from reference TRBV7-2 and TRBJ2-5, the complete variable domain is GAGVSQSPSNKVTEKGKDVELRCDPISGHTALYWYRQSLGQGLEFLIYFQGNSAPDKSGLPSDRFSAERTGGSVSTLTIQRTQQEDSAVYLCASKGAQETQYFGPGTRLLVL.

This chain links TRBV7-2 with TRBJ2-1; 11 bases are shared with TRBD2. The germline gives CDR1 SGHTA, CDR2 FQGNSA. The CDR3 covers 18 residues. Trimming removed 5 bases from V and 4 bases from J; junction bases left unmatched: 13. The CDR3 bases are TGTGCCAGCAGCGCCCAGGTGACTAGCGGGGAGAGATACAATGAGCAGTTCTTC. It translates to CASSAQVTSGERYNEQFF.

This chain uses TRBV19 with TRBJ2-5; no definite D call. From germline, CDR1 is LNHDA and CDR2 SQIVND (reference sequence). The ends were cut back, 3 bases at V and 4 bases at J, with 9 bases in the middle. This CDR3 has 13 amino acids. CDR3 in DNA: TGTGCCAGTAGTATTTCGGATTCAGAGACCCAGTACTTC. Encoded protein: CASSISDSETQYF.

The genes are TRBV5-1 and TRBJ1-4, with TRBD1 as a possible D gene (6 bases). V was pared by 4 bases and J by 0 bases, with 16 bases between. CDR1 SGHRS and CDR2 YFSETQ come from the germline V gene. The CDR3 consists of 17 residues. CDR3 region: CASSPRGRIATNEKLFF. In DNA, the CDR3 is TGCGCCAGCAGCCCCAGGGGACGAATAGCAACTAATGAAAAACTGTTTTTT.